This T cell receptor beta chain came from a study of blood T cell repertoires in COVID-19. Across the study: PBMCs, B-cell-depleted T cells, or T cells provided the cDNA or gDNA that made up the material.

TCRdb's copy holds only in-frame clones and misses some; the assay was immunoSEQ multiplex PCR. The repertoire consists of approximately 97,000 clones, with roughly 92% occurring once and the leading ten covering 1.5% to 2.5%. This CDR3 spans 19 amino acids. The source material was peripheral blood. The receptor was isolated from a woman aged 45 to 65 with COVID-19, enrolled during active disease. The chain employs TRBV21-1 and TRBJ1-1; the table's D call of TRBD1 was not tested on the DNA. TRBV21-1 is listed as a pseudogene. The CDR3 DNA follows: TGTGCCACCCGAGCCTCAATAGGGCGCCGGGACAGCGGACTGTTGGGAGCTTTCTTT. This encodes CATRASIGRRDSGLLGAFF.